The clone carrying this TCR beta chain was detected many times. Its antigen is undetermined. These data come from a study of quantifying T cell responses using KT2 cells. About the research overall: TCR alpha and beta constant-region primers primed reverse transcription of RNA.

The CDR3 has 13 amino acids. The V segment lost 6 bases and the J segment 5 bases; nucleotides outside the gene matches: 4. CDR1 DFQATT and CDR2 SNEGSKA come from the germline V gene (reference sequence). Regarding the study as a whole: The number of KT2 alpha and beta sequences was a linear function of input KT2 cells.

Fixed numbers of PBMC received varying amounts of KT2 cells. An oligo carrying a UMI was ligated to the cDNA 3' end. An equimolar mix of RC1.1 and RC1.2 primed the beta chain across TRBC1 and TRBC2. Separate processing of TCR alpha and beta chains began at the second PCR. Using its own MiXCR run on the UMI-ligation and nested PCR reads, TCRdb lists one record per CDR3 protein. The data show about 33,000 distinct CDR3 sequences, 10% seen once. The receptor comes from a human donor. The specimen sequenced was PBMCs spiked with cells of the T cell clone KT2. The chain has TRBV20-1 and TRBJ2-1, with 10 bases aligning to TRBD2. The CDR3 DNA sequence: TGCAGTGCCCAACTAGCGGGAAACAATGAGCAGTTCTTC. As protein: CSAQLAGNNEQFF.